A selection of T cell receptor beta chains follows, all from one sample in a study of blood T cell repertoires in COVID-19. Method: immunoSEQ multiplex PCR; TCRdb's copy keeps in-frame clones and lacks some. This table holds 300,000 or so clones, roughly nine tenths found once. Sequenced material: peripheral blood. All receptors come from a woman in her thirties with COVID-19, enrolled during active disease. Each CDR3 is given with its conserved first and last residue. The D gene is left open where the match is weak. Size values are once, few and many counts, or a class for expanded clones, and some rows have none.

CDR3 protein: CASSELGQFLSQHF; CDR3 DNA: TGTGCCAGCAGTGAATTGGGACAGTTTTTGTCCCAGCATTTT; clone size: .; V gene: TRBV6-1; J gene: TRBJ1-5; D gene: TRBD1
CDR3 protein: CASSQGVANTEAFF; CDR3 DNA: TGTGCCAGCAGTCAGGGGGTCGCGAACACTGAAGCTTTCTTT; clone size: .; V gene: TRBV27; J gene: TRBJ1-1; D gene: TRBD1
CDR3 protein: CASKPGQGGRQPQHF; CDR3 DNA: TGTGCCAGCAAACCCGGACAGGGCGGGCGTCAGCCCCAGCATTTT; clone size: .; V gene: TRBV28; J gene: TRBJ1-5; D gene: TRBD1
CDR3 protein: CASSPGVSTDTQYF; CDR3 DNA: TGTGCCAGCAGCCCCGGAGTTAGCACAGATACGCAGTATTTT; clone size: .; V gene: TRBV11-2; J gene: TRBJ2-3; D gene: .
CDR3 protein: CASTLGGSYNEQFF; CDR3 DNA: TGTGCCAGTACCCTCGGGGGCTCCTACAATGAGCAGTTCTTC; clone size: medium-sized; V gene: TRBV19; J gene: TRBJ2-1; D gene: .
CDR3 protein: CASSLYSGSWNEQFF; CDR3 DNA: TGTGCCAGCAGCTTGTATAGCGGGAGTTGGAATGAGCAGTTCTTC; clone size: .; V gene: TRBV5-6; J gene: TRBJ2-1; D gene: TRBD2
CDR3 protein: CASSLANIGLTSTDTQYF; CDR3 DNA: TGTGCCAGCAGCTTGGCCAACATCGGTTTGACTAGCACAGATACGCAGTATTTT; clone size: .; V gene: TRBV5-6; J gene: TRBJ2-3; D gene: .
CDR3 protein: CASSGGVDYGYTF; CDR3 DNA: TGTGCCAGCTCTGGAGGGGTGGACTATGGCTACACCTTC; clone size: .; V gene: TRBV18; J gene: TRBJ1-2; D gene: .
CDR3 protein: CASSPTDHYGYTF; CDR3 DNA: TGTGCCAGCAGTCCGACAGACCACTATGGCTACACCTTC; clone size: .; V gene: TRBV7-9; J gene: TRBJ1-2; D gene: .
CDR3 protein: CASSLPGGWEKLFF; CDR3 DNA: TGTGCCAGCAGTCTTCCAGGGGGTTGGGAAAAACTGTTTTTT; clone size: .; V gene: TRBV6-6; J gene: TRBJ1-4; D gene: TRBD1
CDR3 protein: CASSRTGDNSPLHF; CDR3 DNA: TGTGCCAGCAGTCGGACAGGGGATAATTCACCCCTCCACTTT; clone size: .; V gene: TRBV6-5; J gene: TRBJ1-6; D gene: TRBD1
CDR3 protein: CASRTGTKANEQFF; CDR3 DNA: TGTGCCAGCAGGACCGGGACTAAAGCCAATGAGCAGTTCTTC; clone size: .; V gene: TRBV5-6; J gene: TRBJ2-1; D gene: TRBD2
CDR3 protein: CASSPLTSGRARAGELFF; CDR3 DNA: TGCGCCAGCAGCCCCCTGACTAGCGGGAGGGCCAGGGCCGGGGAGCTGTTTTTT; clone size: .; V gene: TRBV5-1; J gene: TRBJ2-2; D gene: TRBD2
CDR3 protein: CASSLSGTSGTDTQYF; CDR3 DNA: TGTGCCAGCAGTTTATCGGGGACTAGCGGCACAGATACGCAGTATTTT; clone size: .; V gene: TRBV28; J gene: TRBJ2-3; D gene: TRBD2
CDR3 protein: CASGLPGTGFNNEQFF; CDR3 DNA: TGTGCTAGTGGTCTCCCCGGGACAGGCTTCAACAATGAGCAGTTCTTC; clone size: .; V gene: TRBV12-5; J gene: TRBJ2-1; D gene: TRBD1
CDR3 protein: CSVKWTGNTEAFF; CDR3 DNA: TGCAGCGTGAAATGGACAGGGAACACTGAAGCTTTCTTT; clone size: once; V gene: TRBV29-1; J gene: TRBJ1-1; D gene: TRBD1
CDR3 protein: CASSRTGKDTEAFF; CDR3 DNA: TGTGCCAGTAGTCGGACAGGGAAGGACACTGAAGCTTTCTTT; clone size: once; V gene: TRBV19; J gene: TRBJ1-1; D gene: TRBD1
CDR3 protein: CAWHKTGNSYEQYF; CDR3 DNA: TGTGCCTGGCATAAGACAGGCAACTCCTACGAGCAGTACTTC; clone size: .; V gene: TRBV30; J gene: TRBJ2-7; D gene: .
CDR3 protein: CSVVGLASYEQYF; CDR3 DNA: TGCAGCGTTGTCGGACTAGCGAGCTACGAGCAGTACTTC; clone size: .; V gene: TRBV29-1; J gene: TRBJ2-7; D gene: TRBD2
CDR3 protein: CASSQDWDREAFF; CDR3 DNA: TGTGCCAGCAGCCAAGATTGGGACAGGGAAGCTTTCTTT; clone size: .; V gene: TRBV3-1/TRBV3-2; J gene: TRBJ1-1; D gene: TRBD1
CDR3 protein: CASSITVDRGNSPLHF; CDR3 DNA: TGTGCCAGTAGTATAACGGTGGACAGGGGAAATTCACCCCTCCACTTT; clone size: .; V gene: TRBV19; J gene: TRBJ1-6; D gene: TRBD1
CDR3 protein: CASSYSGSAGSTGETQYF; CDR3 DNA: TGTGCCAGCAGTTACTCGGGCTCAGCGGGATCCACGGGGGAGACCCAGTACTTC; clone size: once; V gene: TRBV6-2/TRBV6-3; J gene: TRBJ2-5; D gene: TRBD2
CDR3 protein: CASSLEGQLNTEAFF; CDR3 DNA: TGCGCCAGCAGCTTGGAGGGACAGCTGAACACTGAAGCTTTCTTT; clone size: .; V gene: TRBV5-1; J gene: TRBJ1-1; D gene: TRBD1
CDR3 protein: CASGVQGGSQPQHF; CDR3 DNA: TGCGCCAGCGGGGTTCAGGGAGGGAGTCAGCCCCAGCATTTT; clone size: .; V gene: TRBV10-2; J gene: TRBJ1-5; D gene: .
CDR3 protein: CASSQGLAGGPGGANVLTF; CDR3 DNA: TGTGCCAGCAGCCAAGGACTAGCGGGAGGGCCAGGTGGGGCCAACGTCCTGACTTTC; clone size: .; V gene: TRBV3-1/TRBV3-2; J gene: TRBJ2-6; D gene: TRBD2
CDR3 protein: CATSEGANYGYTF; CDR3 DNA: TGTGCCACCAGTGAAGGAGCTAACTATGGCTACACCTTC; clone size: once; V gene: TRBV24-1; J gene: TRBJ1-2; D gene: .
CDR3 protein: CSVILNTGELFF; CDR3 DNA: TGCAGCGTTATACTGAACACCGGGGAGCTGTTTTTT; clone size: .; V gene: TRBV29-1; J gene: TRBJ2-2; D gene: .
CDR3 protein: CASSPASGRNTGELFF; CDR3 DNA: TGTGCCAGCAGCCCCGCTAGCGGGAGGAACACCGGGGAGCTGTTTTTT; clone size: .; V gene: TRBV9; J gene: TRBJ2-2; D gene: TRBD2
CDR3 protein: CASSAETGGTGELFF; CDR3 DNA: TGTGCCAGCAGCGCTGAGACAGGAGGCACCGGGGAGCTGTTTTTT; clone size: .; V gene: TRBV9; J gene: TRBJ2-2; D gene: .
CDR3 protein: CASSLSGDSNQPQHF; CDR3 DNA: TGTGCCAGCAGTTTATCGGGAGATAGCAATCAGCCCCAGCATTTT; clone size: .; V gene: TRBV27; J gene: TRBJ1-5; D gene: .
CDR3 protein: CASRRGRQSTNEKLFF; CDR3 DNA: TGTGCCAGTAGGCGGGGGAGACAGTCAACTAATGAAAAACTGTTTTTT; clone size: .; V gene: TRBV19; J gene: TRBJ1-4; D gene: .
CDR3 protein: CAWSVLGTGVTYEQYF; CDR3 DNA: TGTGCCTGGAGTGTACTGGGAACAGGGGTCACCTACGAGCAGTACTTC; clone size: .; V gene: TRBV30; J gene: TRBJ2-7; D gene: TRBD1
CDR3 protein: CASSYSSQGTYEQYF; CDR3 DNA: TGTGCCAGCAGTTACTCGAGTCAGGGAACCTACGAGCAGTACTTC; clone size: .; V gene: TRBV6-5; J gene: TRBJ2-7; D gene: .
CDR3 protein: CASSADRASYEQYF; CDR3 DNA: TGTGCCAGCAGCGCGGACAGGGCTTCCTACGAGCAGTACTTC; clone size: .; V gene: TRBV2; J gene: TRBJ2-7; D gene: TRBD1
CDR3 protein: CSVEGRGNEQFF; CDR3 DNA: TGCAGCGTTGAGGGCAGGGGAAATGAGCAGTTCTTC; clone size: .; V gene: TRBV29-1; J gene: TRBJ2-1; D gene: .
CDR3 protein: CASSYTGGDTEAFF; CDR3 DNA: TGTGCCAGCAGTTACACGGGGGGGGACACTGAAGCTTTCTTT; clone size: .; V gene: TRBV6-6; J gene: TRBJ1-1; D gene: .
CDR3 protein: CASSFMQGPTEAFF; CDR3 DNA: TGCGCCAGCAGCTTTATGCAGGGTCCCACTGAAGCTTTCTTT; clone size: once; V gene: TRBV5-1; J gene: TRBJ1-1; D gene: .
CDR3 protein: CASSLWSAGGSNTEAFF; CDR3 DNA: TGCGCCAGCAGCTTGTGGTCGGCAGGGGGATCGAACACTGAAGCTTTCTTT; clone size: .; V gene: TRBV5-1; J gene: TRBJ1-1; D gene: TRBD1
CDR3 protein: CSVERAGTETEAFF; CDR3 DNA: TGCAGCGTGGAGAGGGCGGGGACTGAGACTGAAGCTTTCTTT; clone size: .; V gene: TRBV29-1; J gene: TRBJ1-1; D gene: .
CDR3 protein: CSVRSGGRDIQYF; CDR3 DNA: TGCAGCGTACGAAGCGGGGGCAGGGACATTCAGTACTTC; clone size: .; V gene: TRBV29-1; J gene: TRBJ2-4; D gene: TRBD2
CDR3 protein: CASSIGTAYEQYF; CDR3 DNA: TGTGCCAGCAGCATCGGGACAGCCTACGAGCAGTACTTC; clone size: .; V gene: TRBV14; J gene: TRBJ2-7; D gene: TRBD1
CDR3 protein: CATSDGGGYGYTF; CDR3 DNA: TGTGCCACCAGTGATGGGGGCGGCTATGGCTACACCTTC; clone size: few; V gene: TRBV24-1; J gene: TRBJ1-2; D gene: .
CDR3 protein: CASSERGGTGELFF; CDR3 DNA: TGTGCCAGCAGTGAAAGGGGTGGGACCGGGGAGCTGTTTTTT; clone size: .; V gene: TRBV2; J gene: TRBJ2-2; D gene: .
CDR3 protein: CASSATSGGSGRETQYF; CDR3 DNA: TGTGCCAGCAGTGCAACTTCAGGGGGTTCTGGGAGAGAGACCCAGTACTTC; clone size: .; V gene: TRBV2; J gene: TRBJ2-5; D gene: TRBD1
CDR3 protein: CAGTSGRVETQYF; CDR3 DNA: TGTGCCGGGACTAGCGGGAGGGTCGAGACCCAGTACTTC; clone size: .; V gene: TRBV30; J gene: TRBJ2-5; D gene: TRBD2
CDR3 protein: CASSQADSGNTIYF; CDR3 DNA: TGTGCCAGCAGCCAAGCAGACTCTGGAAACACCATATATTTT; clone size: .; V gene: TRBV4-2; J gene: TRBJ1-3; D gene: .
CDR3 protein: CASRQGTYEQYF; CDR3 DNA: TGCGCCAGCCGCCAGGGAACCTACGAGCAGTACTTC; clone size: .; V gene: TRBV10-2; J gene: TRBJ2-7; D gene: .
CDR3 protein: CASSLTQGANVLTF; CDR3 DNA: TGTGCCAGCAGCTTAACACAGGGGGCCAACGTCCTGACTTTC; clone size: .; V gene: TRBV7-9; J gene: TRBJ2-6; D gene: .
CDR3 protein: CASSVHAGSGANVLTF; CDR3 DNA: TGTGCCAGCAGCGTACATGCGGGCTCTGGGGCCAACGTCCTGACTTTC; clone size: once; V gene: TRBV9; J gene: TRBJ2-6; D gene: .
CDR3 protein: CASSQGEGAAEAFF; CDR3 DNA: TGTGCCAGCAGCCAAGGAGAGGGGGCGGCTGAAGCTTTCTTT; clone size: .; V gene: TRBV3-1/TRBV3-2; J gene: TRBJ1-1; D gene: TRBD1
CDR3 protein: CATSDLRGTGKGNEQFF; CDR3 DNA: TGTGCCACCAGTGATTTGCGCGGGACAGGGAAGGGCAATGAGCAGTTCTTC; clone size: .; V gene: TRBV24-1; J gene: TRBJ2-1; D gene: TRBD1
CDR3 protein: CASSYGLAVAYEQYF; CDR3 DNA: TGCGCCAGCAGCTATGGACTAGCGGTAGCCTACGAGCAGTACTTC; clone size: many; V gene: TRBV4-1; J gene: TRBJ2-7; D gene: TRBD2
CDR3 protein: CATSGGRENQPQHF; CDR3 DNA: TGTGCCACCAGTGGGGGACGGGAGAATCAGCCCCAGCATTTT; clone size: .; V gene: TRBV15; J gene: TRBJ1-5; D gene: .
CDR3 protein: CASRPVGPGQFF; CDR3 DNA: TGTGCCAGCAGACCCGTGGGCCCCGGGCAGTTCTTC; clone size: .; V gene: TRBV2; J gene: TRBJ2-1; D gene: .
CDR3 protein: CASSEDRVAGNTIYF; CDR3 DNA: TGCGCCAGCAGCGAAGACAGGGTAGCTGGAAACACCATATATTTT; clone size: .; V gene: TRBV5-1; J gene: TRBJ1-3; D gene: TRBD1
CDR3 protein: CASTPPSGASPLHF; CDR3 DNA: TGTGCCAGCACCCCCCCCAGTGGGGCTTCACCCCTCCACTTT; clone size: few; V gene: TRBV28; J gene: TRBJ1-6; D gene: .
CDR3 protein: CASSQGWSGSIGETQYF; CDR3 DNA: TGTGCCAGCAGCCAAGGTTGGAGCGGGAGTATTGGGGAGACCCAGTACTTC; clone size: .; V gene: TRBV3-1/TRBV3-2; J gene: TRBJ2-5; D gene: TRBD2
CDR3 protein: CASSLWGQGYSNQPQHF; CDR3 DNA: TGTGCCAGCAGTTTATGGGGACAGGGATATAGCAATCAGCCCCAGCATTTT; clone size: .; V gene: TRBV27; J gene: TRBJ1-5; D gene: TRBD1